The 17 T cell receptor beta chains listed next were all sequenced from one sample in a study of T cell repertoires in cytomegalovirus infection. TCRdb ran MiXCR on the reads and lists one entry per CDR3 protein. The sample holds about 680,000 distinct CDR3 sequences, approximately 25% seen once. The sample comprised CD8+ T cells from PBMCs. The receptors stem from a human donor in good health (CMV status not recorded). Some clones in this sample may be carry-over from other donors' samples.

This clonotype was detected only a few times. The rearrangement joins TRBV6-6 to TRBJ1-1; weak D call: TRBD1 (5 bases). Trimming shortened V by 5 bases and J by 4 bases, and 20 bases separated the two germline ends. The CDR3 covers 16 residues. Germline V gives CDR1 MNHNY, CDR2 SVGAGI (reference sequence). CDR3 nucleotide sequence: TGTGCCAGCAGTCAAGAAGGGGTGTACGGTCTCACTGAAGCTTTCTTT. Its protein product is CASSQEGVYGLTEAFF.

This clonotype was observed many times. The genes are TRBV7-8 and TRBJ2-3; 8 positions agree with TRBD1. V lost 8 bases to trimming and J lost 2 bases; unmatched junction nucleotides: 9. CDR3 length: 15 residues. CDR1 SGHVS and CDR2 FQNEAQ come from the germline V gene. CDR3 nucleotide sequence: TGTGCCAGCGGGGGCAGGGGGCGCGTCACAGATACGCAGTATTTT. The encoded protein is CASGGRGRVTDTQYF.

This clonotype was observed at least ten times. The chain recombines TRBV4-1 with TRBJ1-5; tentative D call: TRBD1 (5 bases). Germline loops: CDR1 MGHRA, CDR2 YSYEKL. The CDR3 totals 13 residues. V lost 0 bases to trimming and J lost 7 bases, with 7 bases between them. The chain's CDR3 is CASSQEWGQPQHF. The CDR3 DNA reads TGCGCCAGCAGCCAAGAGTGGGGGCAGCCCCAGCATTTT.

For this clonotype: The junction departs from germline at one end; a sequencing error may be responsible. This sequence joins TRBV4-3 and TRBJ2-5; tentative D call: TRBD2 (6 bases). Germline V gene data show CDR1 as LGHNA and CDR2 as YSLEER. This CDR3 comprises 15 residues. CDR3 protein: CASSQDGPGVETKYF. Here the CDR3 DNA reads TGCGCCAGCAGCCAAGATGGCCCGGGGGTTGAGACCAAGTACTTC.

J is TRBJ2-1 and V is TRBV20-1; maybe TRBD2 (7 bases). The CDR3 has 16 amino acids. Trimming removed 0 bases from V and 7 bases from J, with 19 bases in between. Germline CDR1 reads DFQATT; CDR2 reads SNEGSKA (reference sequence). The CDR3 DNA reads TGCAGTGCTAGAGATATGGCTGGGGGGGGGCAGAATGAGCAGTTCTTC. Its protein is CSARDMAGGGQNEQFF.

A few counts support this clonotype. This chain connects TRBV7-9 to TRBJ2-1; tentative D call: TRBD2 (5 bases). Germline CDR1 and CDR2: SEHNR and FQNEAQ (reference sequence). V was trimmed by 5 bases and J by 8 bases, leaving 16 bases between them. This CDR3 is built from 14 residues. CDR3 bases: TGTGCCAGCAGCCGACTGACCGGAGGTCATGAGCAGTTCTTC. It specifies CASSRLTGGHEQFF.

This clonotype was counted only a few times. This chain joins TRBV2 and TRBJ2-3, with D perhaps matching TRBD1 (5 bases). This CDR3 has 14 residues. Germline values: CDR1 SNHLY, CDR2 FYNNEI. V lost 7 bases, J lost 2 bases, and 13 bases lay in between. Here the CDR3 reads CASMFRAFTDTQYF. The CDR3 region has the DNA TGTGCCAGCATGTTCAGGGCCTTCACAGATACGCAGTATTTT. The complete variable domain, with remaining parts taken from reference TRBV2 and TRBJ2-3, reads EPEVTQTPSHQVTQMGQEVILRCVPISNHLYFYWYRQILGQKVEFLVSFYNNEISEKSEIFDDQFSVERPDGSNFTLKIRSTKLEDSAMYFCASMFRAFTDTQYFGPGTRLTVL.

The chain carries TRBV6-6 and TRBJ2-3; TRBD1 matches at 11 bases. The CDR3 sequence is 14 residues long. The ends lost 8 bases at V and 4 bases at J; junction bases unmatched: 5. Germline V gene lookup returns CDR1 MNHNY and CDR2 SVGAGI (reference sequence). The CDR3 DNA is TGTGCCAGCCGCGGACAGGGGGCTTCAGATACGCAGTATTTT. It yields the protein CASRGQGASDTQYF.

This clonotype was seen more than once but under ten times. The V and J genes are TRBV20-1 and TRBJ2-5; maybe TRBD1 (7 bases). The CDR3 contains 18 residues. The ends were cut back, 2 bases at V and 5 bases at J, with 27 bases in the middle. Germline values: CDR1 DFQATT, CDR2 SNEGSKA (reference sequence). The CDR3 reads CSARNRGGTSLGWETQYF. The CDR3 DNA is TGCAGTGCTAGAAACAGGGGCGGGACATCCCTGGGATGGGAGACCCAGTACTTC.

For this clonotype: This may be a read error, as it is one base from a much larger clone. V is TRBV7-2 and J is TRBJ1-1; D possibly corresponds to TRBD1 (5 bases). Germline V gene sequence: CDR1 SGHTA, CDR2 FQGNSA. The CDR3 spans 16 residues. Deletions cut 1 base from V and 6 bases from J, with 18 bases between. The CDR3 region is CASSLGGTGRLPEAFF. DNA for the CDR3: TGTGCCAGCAGCTTAGGCGGGACGGGGAGGCTCCCTGAAGCTTTCTTT.

This clonotype was seen repeatedly, ten times or more. The rearrangement links TRBV7-8 to TRBJ2-2; 9 positions match TRBD2. Germline-derived CDR1 and CDR2 are SGHVS and FQNEAQ. The CDR3 runs to 18 residues. V was pared by 6 bases and J by 6 bases, with 17 bases of the junction left unmatched. The CDR3 region is CASREEGGGAVNAGELFF. The CDR3 region has the DNA TGTGCCAGCAGGGAGGAGGGCGGGGGGGCCGTCAACGCCGGGGAGCTGTTTTTT. The full variable domain, with the rest looked up from reference TRBV7-8 and TRBJ2-2, is GAGVSQSPRYKVAKRGQDVALRCDPISGHVSLFWYQQALGQGPEFLTYFQNEAQLDKSGLPSDRFFAERPEGSVSTLKIQRTQQEDSAVYLCASREEGGGAVNAGELFFGEGSRLTVL.

This clonotype was observed a handful of times. The chain links TRBV14 to TRBJ2-1; D may be TRBD1 or TRBD2 (5 bases each). The V and J ends lost 1 base and 8 bases respectively, with 9 bases between them. In germline, CDR1 is SGHDN, CDR2 FVKESK. The CDR3 contains 13 residues. Here the CDR3 DNA reads TGTGCCAGCAGCCAAGCAGGGAGCGATGAGCAGTTCTTC. Protein product: CASSQAGSDEQFF.

This clonotype was seen repeatedly, ten times or more. J is TRBJ2-7 and V is TRBV6-2 or TRBV6-3; 8 nucleotides agree with TRBD1. This CDR3 region has 16 residues. V gave up 2 bases and J gave up 3 bases; unmatched junction bases: 9. From germline, CDR1 is MNHEY and CDR2 SVGEGT. The DNA for the CDR3 is TGTGCCAGCAGTTACGGGGAGGCAGGGGGCTTCTACGAGCAGTACGTC. As protein: CASSYGEAGGFYEQYV.

V gene TRBV9 combines with J gene TRBJ2-1; D might be TRBD1 (6 bases). The CDR3 spans 12 residues. From germline, CDR1 is SGDLS and CDR2 YYNGEE. V was pared by 3 bases and J by 10 bases, with 11 bases between. The CDR3 DNA sequence: TGTGCCAGCAGCGCAGGACAGCTCGAGCAGTTCTTC. It encodes CASSAGQLEQFF. Using reference TRBV9 and TRBJ2-1 for the parts outside the CDR3, the full variable domain is DSGVTQTPKHLITATGQRVTLRCSPRSGDLSVYWYQQSLDQGLQFLIQYYNGEERAKGNILERFSAQQFPDLHSELNLSSLELGDSALYFCASSAGQLEQFFGPGTRLTVL.

The table lists this clonotype with many counts. The chain employs TRBV10-3 and TRBJ1-5, with D perhaps TRBD1 (6 bases). V was clipped by 2 bases and J by 7 bases, with 12 bases between them. The CDR3 is 14 residues long. Looked up from germline, CDR1 is ENHRY and CDR2 is SYGVKD. The CDR3 spells CAISEVTGYQPQHF. Here the CDR3 DNA reads TGTGCCATCAGTGAGGTCACAGGGTACCAGCCCCAGCATTTT.

This clonotype was seen many times. This rearrangement joins TRBV7-2 to TRBJ1-1, with D unclear. The CDR3 totals 15 residues. V was pared by 1 base and J by 4 bases, with 13 bases between. Looked up from germline, CDR1 is SGHTA and CDR2 is FQGNSA. The CDR3 sequence is CASSLGQEWGTEAFF. Here the CDR3 DNA reads TGTGCCAGCAGCTTAGGCCAGGAATGGGGCACTGAAGCTTTCTTT.

This clonotype was seen a handful of times. The V call is TRBV27, the J call TRBJ2-3; D tentatively fits TRBD1 or TRBD2 (6 bases each). Trimming removed 5 bases from V and 3 bases from J, with 15 bases in between. The CDR3 is 15 residues long. Per the germline V gene, CDR1 is MNHEY and CDR2 is SMNVEV (reference sequence). The CDR3 is CASSLLGGLTDTQYF. CDR3 sequence (DNA): TGTGCCAGCAGTCTCCTCGGGGGCTTGACAGATACGCAGTATTTT.